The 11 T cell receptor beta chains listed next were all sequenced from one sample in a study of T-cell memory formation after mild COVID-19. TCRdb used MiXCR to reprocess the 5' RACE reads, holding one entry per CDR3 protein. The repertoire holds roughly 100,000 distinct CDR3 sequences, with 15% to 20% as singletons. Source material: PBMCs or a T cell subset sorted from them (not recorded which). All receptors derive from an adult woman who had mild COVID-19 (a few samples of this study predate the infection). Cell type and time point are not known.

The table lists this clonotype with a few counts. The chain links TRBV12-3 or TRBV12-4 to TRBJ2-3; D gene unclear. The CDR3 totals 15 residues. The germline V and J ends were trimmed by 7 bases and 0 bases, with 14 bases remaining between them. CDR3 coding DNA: TGTGCCAGCAACGACGAGTTCGGGAGCACAGATACGCAGTATTTT. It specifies CASNDEFGSTDTQYF.

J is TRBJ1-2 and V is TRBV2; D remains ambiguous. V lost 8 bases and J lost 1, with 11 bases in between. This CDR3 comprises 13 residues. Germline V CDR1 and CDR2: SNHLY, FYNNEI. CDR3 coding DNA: TGTGCCAGCGTCCTGACAAGTAACTATGGCTACACCTTC. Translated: CASVLTSNYGYTF.

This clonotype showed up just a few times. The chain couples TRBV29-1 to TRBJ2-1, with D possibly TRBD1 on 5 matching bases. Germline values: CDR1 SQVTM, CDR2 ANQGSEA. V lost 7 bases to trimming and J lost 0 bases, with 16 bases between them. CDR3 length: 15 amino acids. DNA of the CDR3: TGCAGCGCCCAAGGGGAAGGAAGCTCCTACAATGAGCAGTTCTTC. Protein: CSAQGEGSSYNEQFF.

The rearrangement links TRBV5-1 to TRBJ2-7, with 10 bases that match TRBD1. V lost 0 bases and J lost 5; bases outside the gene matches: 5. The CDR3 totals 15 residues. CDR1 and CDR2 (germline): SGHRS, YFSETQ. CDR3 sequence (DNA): TGCGCCAGCAGCTTGGAGGGACAGGGGTCGGACGAGCAGTACTTC. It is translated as CASSLEGQGSDEQYF.

DNA of the CDR3: TGTGCCAGCAGTTTGGGGGCAGGGTCCCTTAGGGGCTACACCTTC. Translation: CASSLGAGSLRGYTF. The chain combines TRBV12-3 or TRBV12-4 with TRBJ1-2; TRBD1 might be the D (6 bases). With 3 bases removed from V and 8 bases from J, the gap between germline ends came to 19 bases. CDR3 length: 15 amino acids.

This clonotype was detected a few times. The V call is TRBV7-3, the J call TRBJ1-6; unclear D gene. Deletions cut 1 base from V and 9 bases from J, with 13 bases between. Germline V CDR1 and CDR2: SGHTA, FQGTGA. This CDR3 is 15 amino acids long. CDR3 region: CASSLIGGPGSPLHF. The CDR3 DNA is TGTGCCAGCAGCTTAATTGGCGGCCCGGGTTCACCCCTCCACTTT.

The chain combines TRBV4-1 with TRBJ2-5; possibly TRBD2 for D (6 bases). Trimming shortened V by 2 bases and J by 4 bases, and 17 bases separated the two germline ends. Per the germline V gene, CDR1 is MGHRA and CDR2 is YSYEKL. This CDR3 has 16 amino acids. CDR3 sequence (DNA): TGCGCCAGCAGCCAAACCTCGGGGCACGGGGGAGAGACCCAGTACTTC. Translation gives CASSQTSGHGGETQYF.

CDR3 in amino acids: CASSPSGTENTGELFF. Here the CDR3 DNA reads TGTGCCAGCAGCCCCTCCGGGACGGAGAACACCGGGGAGCTGTTTTTT. This rearrangement joins TRBV7-9 to TRBJ2-2; D may match TRBD1 or TRBD2 (5 bases each). Per germline, CDR1 SEHNR and CDR2 FQNEAQ (reference sequence). V was clipped by 5 bases and J by 1 base, with 14 bases between them. This CDR3 is built from 16 residues.

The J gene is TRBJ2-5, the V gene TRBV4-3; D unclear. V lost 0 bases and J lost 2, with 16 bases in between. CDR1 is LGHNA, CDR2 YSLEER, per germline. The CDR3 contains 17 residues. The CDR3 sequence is CASSQDRGTGPQETQYF. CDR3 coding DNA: TGCGCCAGCAGCCAAGATCGAGGAACTGGACCACAAGAGACCCAGTACTTC.

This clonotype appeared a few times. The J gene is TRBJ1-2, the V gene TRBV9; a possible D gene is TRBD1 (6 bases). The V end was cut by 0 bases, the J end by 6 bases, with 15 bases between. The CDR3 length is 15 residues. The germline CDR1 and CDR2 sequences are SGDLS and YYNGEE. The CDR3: CASSVGPPSGDGYTF. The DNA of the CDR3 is TGTGCCAGCAGCGTAGGACCGCCATCAGGGGATGGCTACACCTTC.

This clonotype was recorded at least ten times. DNA for the CDR3: TGCGCCAGCAGCCAAGATCTGGGGATAAGCACAGATACGCAGTATTTT. Amino acid sequence: CASSQDLGISTDTQYF. The chain carries TRBV4-1 and TRBJ2-3; D gene uncertain. V was shortened by 0 bases and J by 0 bases, with 10 bases between the two germline ends. This CDR3 has 16 residues. Germline V gene lookup returns CDR1 MGHRA and CDR2 YSYEKL.